This TCR beta chain comes out of a study of blood T cells in healthy people across ages (dated by TCRdb to the mid-2010s). Concerning the study at large: In model experiments, template switching captured about one uniquely barcoded TCR beta cDNA molecule for every two T cells. To track age-related changes in TCR beta repertoire diversity, the study relied on deep sequencing normalized with unique cDNA molecular identifiers. The donors were split into four age groups: young (average 16 years), middle-aged (around 37), aged (62) and long-lived (roughly 88). Donors of different ages were randomly distributed across sequencing lanes to avoid experimental bias. For two donors (one aged 18 to 30 and one aged 80 or older), the study analyzed two additional independent replicas of 1 million unique cDNA reads from the same blood draw. Overall results and qualifications from the work: Total diversity estimates from one million sequenced T cells were considered lower bounds and underestimates. Compared with the aged group, the long-lived group had more naive CD4+ T cells, fewer expanded clones and increased TCR diversity, suggesting age selection. Donor CMV infection status was unknown, potentially confounding age-related changes in expanded clonotypes. The percentage of naive T cells measured by flow cytometry correlated strongly with observed TCR beta diversity. As age increased, observed TCR beta diversity per million T cells dropped in a roughly linear way, and a significant reduction was already evident by age roughly 36. Since profiling was done on bulk unsorted PBMCs, naive and antigen-experienced compartments could not be conclusively compared.

This clonotype was seen only a few times. Its antigen is not yet known. One base away there is no much larger clone; base qualities are not given. The donors were roughly 38 Caucasian individuals from Russia, aged roughly 6 to 90 years, who were systemically healthy. Each donor gave 9.5 to 10 milliliters of peripheral blood, drawn into EDTA-treated Vacutainer tubes. PBMCs were isolated by Ficoll-Paque density-gradient centrifugation, with at least 7 million obtained per sample. Trizol reagent was used to extract total RNA from the PBMCs, yielding at least 5 micrograms per sample. Naive CD45RAhigh/CD27high T cell percentages were measured by flow cytometry on a PBMC aliquot from every donor. The library was made by 5' RACE. Reads for this sample came from an Illumina HiSeq 2500. A second 7 to 11 cycle PCR used a sample-barcoded 5' primer and a J-beta primer mix. Each TCR beta cDNA molecule received a unique molecular identifier from a template-switch 5' adaptor carrying 12 random nucleotides. Each sample yielded at least 2.5 million CDR3-containing paired-end reads. First-strand cDNA synthesis was performed from all RNA using the Mint cDNA synthesis kit, with priming by a TRBC-specific oligonucleotide. Following uracil-DNA glycosylase treatment, all cDNA underwent a first 18-cycle PCR with the universal primers M1SS and BC2_uni_R. The original pipeline was this. For normalization, 1 million high-quality reads, each with a distinct molecular identifier, were randomly selected from each sample. Instead of being binned into consensus sequences, reads that shared molecular identifiers were thrown out. MiTCR, set to a Q25 quality threshold and the strictest error-elimination algorithm, was used for CDR3 identification, clonotype clustering and error correction. Lower-bound total TCR beta diversity was estimated with a nonparametric unseen species model using Euler transformation. The public sequencing data were trimmed at Q25 with fastp and processed into clonotypes with MiXCR by TCRdb, which kept only in-frame beta chains. Rows with a matching CDR3 protein are joined into one entry that keeps the most common DNA and genes. In this record, the V and J calls reflect TCRdb's handling and not the investigators' own analysis. A total of approximately 790,000 distinct CDR3 sequences appear in this sample, 62% of them only once. Together, the top ten hold around a quarter of the sample.

Via the germline V gene (reference sequence), CDR1 is DFQATT and CDR2 SNEGSKA. Trimming costs V 3 bases and J 5 bases, and their ends lie 4 bases apart. The CDR3 covers 10 residues, taking in both the cysteine and the phenylalanine. Only the CDR3 portion is preserved as DNA: 30 bases, with reading frame beginning at the first base. The sequence derives from a man aged 25 to 45 in good health. Here the chain combines TRBV20-1 and TRBJ2-5; a confident D gene designation cannot be given. The sequenced material came from blood. The DNA sequence reads TGCAGTGCTAGTAGCGAGACCCAGTACTTC. Its protein product is CSASSETQYF.